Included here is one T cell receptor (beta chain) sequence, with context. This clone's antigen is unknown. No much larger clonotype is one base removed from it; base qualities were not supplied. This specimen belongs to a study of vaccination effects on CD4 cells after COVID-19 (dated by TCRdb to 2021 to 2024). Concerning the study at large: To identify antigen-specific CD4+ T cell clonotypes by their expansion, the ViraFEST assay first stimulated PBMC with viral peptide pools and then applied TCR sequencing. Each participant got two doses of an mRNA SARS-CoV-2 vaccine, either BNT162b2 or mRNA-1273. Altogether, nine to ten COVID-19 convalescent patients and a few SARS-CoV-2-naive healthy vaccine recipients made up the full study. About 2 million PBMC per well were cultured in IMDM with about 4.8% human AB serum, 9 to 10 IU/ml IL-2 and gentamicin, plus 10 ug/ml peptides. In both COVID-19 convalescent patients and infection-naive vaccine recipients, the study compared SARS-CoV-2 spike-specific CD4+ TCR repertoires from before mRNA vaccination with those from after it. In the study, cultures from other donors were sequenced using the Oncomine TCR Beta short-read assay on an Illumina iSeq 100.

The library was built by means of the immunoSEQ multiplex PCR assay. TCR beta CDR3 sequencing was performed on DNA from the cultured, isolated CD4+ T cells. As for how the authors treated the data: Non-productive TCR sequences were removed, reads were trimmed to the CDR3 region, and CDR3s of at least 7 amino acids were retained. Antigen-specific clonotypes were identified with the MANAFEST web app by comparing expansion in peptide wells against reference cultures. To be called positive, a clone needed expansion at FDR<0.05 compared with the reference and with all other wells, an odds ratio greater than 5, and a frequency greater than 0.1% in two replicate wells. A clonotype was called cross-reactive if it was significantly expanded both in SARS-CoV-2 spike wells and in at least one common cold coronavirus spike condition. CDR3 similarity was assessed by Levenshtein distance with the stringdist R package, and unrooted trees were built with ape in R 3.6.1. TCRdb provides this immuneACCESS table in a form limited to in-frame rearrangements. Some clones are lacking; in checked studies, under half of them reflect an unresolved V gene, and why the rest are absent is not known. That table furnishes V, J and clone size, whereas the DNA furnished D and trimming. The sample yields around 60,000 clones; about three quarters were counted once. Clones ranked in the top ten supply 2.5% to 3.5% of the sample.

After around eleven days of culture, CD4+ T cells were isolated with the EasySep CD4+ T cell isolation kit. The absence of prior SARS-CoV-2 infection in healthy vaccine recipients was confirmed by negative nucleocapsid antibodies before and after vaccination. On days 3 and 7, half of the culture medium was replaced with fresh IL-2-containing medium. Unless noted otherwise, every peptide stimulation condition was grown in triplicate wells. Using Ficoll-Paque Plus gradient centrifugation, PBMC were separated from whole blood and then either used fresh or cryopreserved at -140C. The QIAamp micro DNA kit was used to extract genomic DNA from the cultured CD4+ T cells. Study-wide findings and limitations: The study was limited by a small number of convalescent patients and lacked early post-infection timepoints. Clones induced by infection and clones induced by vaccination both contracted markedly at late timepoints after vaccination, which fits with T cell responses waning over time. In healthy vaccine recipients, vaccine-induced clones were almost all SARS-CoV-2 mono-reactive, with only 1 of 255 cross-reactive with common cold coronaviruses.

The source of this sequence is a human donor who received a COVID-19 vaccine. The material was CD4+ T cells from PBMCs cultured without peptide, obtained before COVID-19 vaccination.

For the CDR3, the sequence is CASSLIGGTPPKEKLFF. The DNA sequence reads TGTGCCAGCAGCCTAATCGGTGGAACTCCACCCAAGGAAAAACTGTTTTTT. The rearranged chain carries TRBV4-2 and TRBJ1-4; confidence is insufficient to name the D gene. The CDR3 runs 17 amino acids, cysteine and phenylalanine included. CDR3 DNA only is kept here, 51 bases in frame from base 1. The germline V gene specifies LGHNA as CDR1 and YNFKEQ as CDR2. V sheds 4 bases and J sheds 8 bases, leaving 23 bases between their ends.